The rows below give T cell receptor beta chains drawn from one sample of a study of cytomegalovirus exposure and HLA in healthy donors. Libraries were prepared by immunoSEQ multiplex PCR; TCRdb keeps only in-frame clonotypes and omits some of them. This repertoire shows approximately 92,000 clones, 60% to 80% found once; its top ten account for under 8.5%. Sequencing was done on a sample of PBMCs. These receptors were taken from a man aged 55 to 70 in good health and CMV-seronegative. Each CDR3 is given without its conserved first and last residue. The order of the fields is CDR3 protein, V gene.

CDR3: ASSLHGTSDQPQH; V: TRBV7-2
CDR3: ASSIQETQY; V: TRBV7-2
CDR3: ASSKGTGGKETQY; V: TRBV7-2
CDR3: ASPEARRTTRDEKLF; V: TRBV11-2
CDR3: APQGPPTSTDTQY; V: TRBV6-5
CDR3: ASSLPGGRTDTQY; V: TRBV5-4
CDR3: ASSYSPSLNEQF; V: TRBV6-6
CDR3: ASSLSKGAGNQPQH; V: TRBV28
CDR3: ASSAFSGSVLRQY; V: TRBV2
CDR3: ASRRDSGEKLF; V: TRBV6-5
CDR3: ASSLLRGGETQY; V: TRBV7-9
CDR3: AWTLGQEYSPLH; V: TRBV30
CDR3: ASSGGTVHEQY; V: TRBV7-2
CDR3: ASSSTSGRYNEQF; V: TRBV6-1
CDR3: ASRTGTGPYEQY; V: TRBV6-1
CDR3: ASSLDGVNDEQY; V: TRBV11-2
CDR3: ASSQDAGSGNTIY; V: TRBV18
CDR3: ASRAGPKNIQY; V: TRBV2
CDR3: ASSPPGEQY; V: TRBV2
CDR3: ASSETGPGDEKLF; V: TRBV7-9
CDR3: ASSIAEAHGYT; V: TRBV19
CDR3: ASSLGTGKETQY; V: TRBV5-1
CDR3: ASTLKAASGYT; V: TRBV5-4
CDR3: ASSLLAGDTDTQY; V: TRBV7-9
CDR3: AIKPDPGSTEAF; V: TRBV6-4
CDR3: ASNSDRRTEAF; V: TRBV6-5
CDR3: ASSSWTGVGNTEAF; V: TRBV19
CDR3: ASSFSQGYTGELF; V: TRBV6-6
CDR3: ASLPPSPTSGSYEQY; V: TRBV28
CDR3: ASSDASGVYEQY; V: TRBV2
CDR3: ASSLPPGTGTGELF; V: TRBV28
CDR3: ASSPGTSRDTQY; V: TRBV7-8
CDR3: SVASGTGYGYT; V: TRBV29-1
CDR3: ASSHRI; V: TRBV6-1
CDR3: ASSFPYRFQETQY; V: TRBV27
CDR3: ASSREGGNQPQH; V: TRBV7-9
CDR3: ASSYASAGGTEAF; V: TRBV6-5
CDR3: ASSTSGDSYNEQF; V: TRBV10-1
CDR3: ASSPREGHNEQF; V: TRBV5-4
CDR3: ASSLVQGAAGANVLT; V: TRBV7-2
CDR3: ASTRRGFSGANVLT; V: TRBV19
CDR3: ASSFNPREQF; V: TRBV5-5
CDR3: ASGQGGSKYGYT; V: TRBV7-2
CDR3: ASGQAAADEQY; V: TRBV5-4